These 14 T cell receptor beta chains share one sample of origin, sequenced in a study of blood T cell repertoires in COVID-19. Sequencing was performed with immunoSEQ multiplex PCR; in TCRdb, only in-frame clones are kept and a portion is missing. The sample consists of roughly 150,000 clones, 80% of them appearing once. Sample: PBMCs or T cells enriched from blood (not recorded which). Receptors originate from a woman aged 60-70 years who had recovered from COVID-19.

The genes are TRBV14 and TRBJ1-1, with 8 bases aligning to TRBD1. The V and J ends lost 3 bases and 4 bases, in that order; junction bases with no gene match: 4. The CDR3 is 14 residues long. The germline gives CDR1 SGHDN, CDR2 FVKESK. The CDR3 DNA is TGTGCCAGCAGCCACAGGGGGCTCGGCACTGAAGCTTTCTTT. Encoded protein: CASSHRGLGTEAFF.

This clone showed up many times. The chain is built from TRBV5-1 and TRBJ2-7; 10 positions match TRBD1. Germline CDR1 reads SGHRS; CDR2 reads YFSETQ. Trimming at V came to 7 bases and at J to 5 bases, leaving 6 bases not matched to a gene. CDR3 length equals 13 residues. For the CDR3, the DNA is TGCGCCAGCTCCGGGACAGGGGTGAACGAGCAGTACTTC. This gives the protein CASSGTGVNEQYF.

The rearrangement uses TRBV2 and TRBJ1-5, with 7 bases identical to TRBD1. V dropped 6 bases and J dropped 5; count of bases not matched to a gene: 4. The CDR3 covers 13 residues. CDR1 and CDR2 from the germline V gene are SNHLY and FYNNEI. CDR3 nucleotides: TGTGCCAGCAGAGGGACAGATTATCAGCCCCAGCATTTT. Protein: CASRGTDYQPQHF.

This chain joins TRBV30 and TRBJ1-3; TRBD1 is a possible D gene (5 bases). The V and J ends lost 5 bases and 8 bases respectively, with 13 bases between them. The CDR3 extends over 12 amino acids. The germline CDR1 and CDR2 sequences are GTSNPN and SVGIG (reference sequence). CDR3 nucleotides: TGTGCCTGGCAGGGAACTACGCACACCATATATTTT. This translates into CAWQGTTHTIYF.

The V call is TRBV4-1, the J call TRBJ2-2; 11 nucleotides agree with TRBD2. Germline lookup yields CDR1 MGHRA and CDR2 YSYEKL. The CDR3 contains 14 residues. V lost 4 bases to trimming and J lost 6 bases; unmatched junction nucleotides: 1. In DNA, the CDR3 is TGCGCCAGCAGCCTACTAGCGGGGGCCGGGGAGCTGTTTTTT. This sequence encodes CASSLLAGAGELFF.

The chain uses TRBV30 and TRBJ1-2; no reliable D call. CDR1 and CDR2 (germline): GTSNPN, SVGIG (reference sequence). The CDR3 is made up of 13 amino acids. Trimming shortened V by 5 bases and J by 2 bases, and 12 bases separated the two germline ends. The CDR3 is CAWGRRQNYGYTF. DNA for the CDR3: TGTGCCTGGGGACGGAGGCAGAACTATGGCTACACCTTC.

The genes are TRBV12-3 or TRBV12-4 and TRBJ2-7, with a tentative D call TRBD2 (5 bases). V was trimmed by 3 bases and J by 1 base, leaving 7 bases between them. This CDR3 comprises 13 residues. The CDR3 region has the DNA TGTGCCAGCAGTTTGGAGGTTTCCTACGAGCAGTACTTC. Translating it yields CASSLEVSYEQYF.

The chain couples TRBV2 to TRBJ2-4; the D is unclear. CDR1 and CDR2 (germline): SNHLY, FYNNEI. The CDR3 length is 16 residues. The ends were cut back, 6 bases at V and 1 base at J, with 16 bases in the middle. The DNA of the CDR3 is TGTGCCAGCAGGGAATTACTACCTCTCGCCAAAAACATTCAGTACTTC. Translation gives CASRELLPLAKNIQYF. Full variable domain (remainder filled in from reference TRBV2 and TRBJ2-4): EPEVTQTPSHQVTQMGQEVILRCVPISNHLYFYWYRQILGQKVEFLVSFYNNEISEKSEIFDDQFSVERPDGSNFTLKIRSTKLEDSAMYFCASRELLPLAKNIQYFGAGTRLSVL.

The gene calls are TRBV24-1 and TRBJ2-2; a weak D match, TRBD1 (5 bases). Germline assignment: CDR1 KGHDR and CDR2 SFDVKD. Trimming took off 8 bases at V and 0 bases at J, with 9 bases between the two ends. This CDR3 comprises 14 residues. As DNA, the CDR3 is TGTGCCACCACAGGGTCCCCGAACACCGGGGAGCTGTTTTTT. This encodes CATTGSPNTGELFF.

The rearrangement uses TRBV10-3 and TRBJ1-5, with 7 bases matching TRBD1. With 10 bases clipped from V and 6 bases from J, the junction kept 12 bases outside the gene matches. The germline CDR1 and CDR2 sequences are ENHRY and SYGVKD. The CDR3 loop spans 14 amino acids. CDR3 protein: CATSIQGGVQPQHF. CDR3 coding DNA: TGTGCCACCTCAATTCAGGGGGGAGTTCAGCCCCAGCATTTT.

The CDR3, as DNA: TGCGCCAGCAGCCTAGGACAGAGCCTAGGGAATGAGCAGTTCTTC. Its translation is CASSLGQSLGNEQFF. The rearrangement links TRBV4-1 to TRBJ2-1, with D tentatively TRBD1 (6 bases). Trimming removed 4 bases at V and 7 bases at J, with 17 bases between. The CDR3 extends over 15 amino acids. In germline, CDR1 is MGHRA, CDR2 YSYEKL.

This clone has only one observation. The chain uses TRBV11-2 and TRBJ2-2, with D tentatively TRBD2 (7 bases). Germline CDR1 reads SGHAT; CDR2 reads FQNNGV. V shed 2 bases and J shed 4 bases, with 11 bases lying between them. The CDR3 has 15 amino acids. The CDR3 DNA is TGTGCCAGCAGCTTATGGGGGGGCTCCACCGGGGAGCTGTTTTTT. It specifies CASSLWGGSTGELFF.

The chain has TRBV19 and TRBJ1-1; 8 bases are a match to TRBD1. Germline values: CDR1 LNHDA, CDR2 SQIVND (reference sequence). The CDR3 length is 15 residues. V lost 2 bases to trimming and J lost 6 bases; unmatched junction nucleotides: 8. The CDR3 loop reads CASSITAQGAAEAFF. As DNA, the CDR3 is TGTGCCAGTAGTATAACGGCCCAGGGGGCAGCTGAAGCTTTCTTT.

V gene TRBV6-5 combines with J gene TRBJ2-5; 11 positions agree with TRBD2. The CDR3 runs to 16 residues. The germline gives CDR1 MNHEY, CDR2 SVGAGI. The ends lost 2 bases at V and 4 bases at J; junction bases unmatched: 6. The CDR3 spells CASSYPASGGRETQYF. CDR3 coding DNA: TGTGCCAGCAGTTACCCGGCTAGCGGGGGGAGAGAGACCCAGTACTTC.